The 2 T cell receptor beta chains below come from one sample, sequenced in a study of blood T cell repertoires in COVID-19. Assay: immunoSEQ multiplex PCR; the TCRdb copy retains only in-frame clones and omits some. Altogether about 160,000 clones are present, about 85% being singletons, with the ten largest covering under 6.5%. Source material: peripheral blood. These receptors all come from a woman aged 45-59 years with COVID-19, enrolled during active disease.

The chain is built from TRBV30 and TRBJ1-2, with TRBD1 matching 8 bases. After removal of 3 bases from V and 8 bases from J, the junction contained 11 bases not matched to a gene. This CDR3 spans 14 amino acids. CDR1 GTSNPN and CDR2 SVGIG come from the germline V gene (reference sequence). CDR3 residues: CAWSRDRKVRGYTF. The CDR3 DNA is TGTGCCTGGAGCCGGGACAGGAAGGTACGCGGCTACACCTTC.

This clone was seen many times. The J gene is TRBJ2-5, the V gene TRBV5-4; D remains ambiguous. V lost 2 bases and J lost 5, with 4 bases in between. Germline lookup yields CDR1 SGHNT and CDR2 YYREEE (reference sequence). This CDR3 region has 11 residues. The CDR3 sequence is CASSFEETQYF. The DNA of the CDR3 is TGTGCCAGCAGCTTTGAGGAGACCCAGTACTTC. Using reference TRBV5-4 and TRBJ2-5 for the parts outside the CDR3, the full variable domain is ETGVTQSPTHLIKTRGQQVTLRCSSQSGHNTVSWYQQALGQGPQFIFQYYREEENGRGNFPPRFSGLQFPNYSSELNVNALELDDSALYLCASSFEETQYFGPGTRLLVL.